The next 19 T cell receptor beta chains were all read from a single sample in a study of beta chain features in type 1 diabetes. Broader study findings: TCRB CDR3s were moderately but significantly shorter in Type 1 diabetes patients in all four CD4+ subsets.

As every portion of the isolated RNA was reverse transcribed, the sequencing read expressed TCRB transcripts. Data came from immunoSEQ multiplex PCR; TCRdb stores just in-frame clones and leaves some out. The top ten clones hold 0.94% of a sample with about 150,000 clones, approximately 7.8% of them seen once. Antigens of these TCRs are unknown. The sample was central memory CD4+ T cells from blood. The source of these receptors is a woman aged 40 to 50 with type 1 diabetes.

The chain's CDR3 is CASGTGVEKLFF. As DNA, the CDR3 is TGTGCCAGCGGGACAGGGGTTGAAAAACTGTTTTTT. This chain joins TRBV28 and TRBJ1-4; 10 bases fit TRBD1. This CDR3 has 12 residues. CDR1 MDHEN and CDR2 SYDVKM come from the germline V gene. Losses at the gene ends were 8 bases for V and 7 bases for J; bases not matched to a gene: 1.

CDR3 residues: CAISGGSGEDTQYF. The CDR3 DNA reads as TGTGCCATCAGTGGTGGGAGTGGCGAAGATACGCAGTATTTT. V is TRBV10-3 and J is TRBJ2-3; tentative D call: TRBD2 (5 bases). From germline, CDR1 is ENHRY and CDR2 SYGVKD. The V and J ends lost 4 bases and 5 bases respectively, with 13 bases between them. There are 14 residues in the CDR3.

V gene TRBV11-3 combines with J gene TRBJ2-2; no firm D call. Trimming stripped 3 bases from V and 1 base from J, with 6 bases between. CDR1 and CDR2 (germline): SGHNT, YENEEA. The CDR3 length is 14 residues. The CDR3: CASSLHRNTGELFF. The CDR3 DNA is TGTGCCAGCAGCTTGCATAGGAACACCGGGGAGCTGTTTTTT.

The CDR3 sequence is CASSWGQVLAKNIQYF. The CDR3 DNA reads TGTGCCAGCAGCTGGGGACAGGTACTAGCCAAAAACATTCAGTACTTC. This chain uses TRBV5-6 with TRBJ2-4; 8 bases map to TRBD1. CDR1 is SGHDT, CDR2 YYEEEE, per germline. The CDR3 extends over 16 amino acids. V shed 3 bases, J shed 0 bases, and the junction held 5 bases outside the gene matches.

This clone appeared a few times. This rearrangement joins TRBV30 to TRBJ2-5, with D maybe TRBD2 (5 bases). Trimming removed 4 bases at V and 5 bases at J, with 14 bases between. Germline-derived CDR1 and CDR2 are GTSNPN and SVGIG (reference sequence). This CDR3 comprises 13 residues. CDR3 amino acids: CAWISAVGETQYF. The CDR3, as DNA: TGTGCCTGGATCTCAGCGGTCGGGGAGACCCAGTACTTC.

This chain uses TRBV5-1 with TRBJ2-2, with TRBD1 as a possible D gene (5 bases). With 6 bases removed from V and 7 bases from J, the gap between germline ends came to 10 bases. The CDR3 runs 12 residues. Per the germline V gene, CDR1 is SGHRS and CDR2 is YFSETQ. The CDR3 sequence: CASTQGVGELFF. The CDR3 nucleotides read TGCGCCAGCACCCAAGGGGTCGGGGAGCTGTTTTTT.

Notes on this clone: One end of the junction varies from germline; a read error may be responsible. The rearrangement joins TRBV5-4 to TRBJ2-1, with TRBD2 matching 13 bases. The CDR3 totals 15 residues. Per germline, CDR1 SGHNT and CDR2 YYREEE (reference sequence). DNA for the CDR3: TGCGCCAGCAGCCCGACTAGCGGGGGGTACAATGAGCAGTTCTTC. Its protein is CASSPTSGGYNEQFF.

V is TRBV2 and J is TRBJ2-7; 7 bases are shared with TRBD1. The V gene end was trimmed by 6 bases and the J gene end by 3 bases; junction bases not matched to a gene: 2. The V gene's germline CDR1 is SNHLY and CDR2 FYNNEI. The CDR3 sequence is 12 residues long. The CDR3 sequence is CASSTGDYEQYF. As DNA, the CDR3 is TGTGCCAGCAGCACAGGGGACTACGAGCAGTACTTC.

This clone was observed a few times. The chain is built from TRBV15 and TRBJ2-2; tentative D call: TRBD2 (5 bases). Germline values: CDR1 LNHNV, CDR2 YYDKDF (reference sequence). Trimming cost V 1 base and J 5 bases, with 17 bases left between them. The CDR3 sequence is 17 residues long. CDR3 sequence: CATSRGSNGRRTGELFF. The CDR3 nucleotides are TGTGCCACCAGCAGAGGTTCTAATGGGAGACGGACCGGGGAGCTGTTTTTT.

This clone was seen many times. The rearrangement links TRBV5-4 to TRBJ2-5, with 11 bases lining up with TRBD1. V lost 4 bases to trimming and J lost 5 bases; unmatched junction nucleotides: 10. Germline V CDR1 and CDR2: SGHNT, YYREEE (reference sequence). The CDR3 loop spans 16 amino acids. The CDR3, as DNA: TGTGCCAGCAGCACCGACAGGACAGGGGGCTTGGAGACCCAGTACTTC. This sequence encodes CASSTDRTGGLETQYF.

There are a few counts of this clone. The CDR3 protein is CASSLDGAGGYYEQYF. The DNA for the CDR3 is TGTGCCAGCAGCTTAGACGGGGCAGGGGGTTACTACGAGCAGTACTTC. This chain links TRBV7-2 with TRBJ2-7, with TRBD1 matching 7 bases. The germline gives CDR1 SGHTA, CDR2 FQGNSA. CDR3 length: 16 residues. Trimming removed 1 base from V and 3 bases from J; junction bases left unmatched: 9.

The V gene is TRBV19, the J gene TRBJ1-5, with 11 bases matching TRBD1. V lost 6 bases and J lost 11; bases outside the gene matches: 6. The CDR3 spans 13 residues. CDR1 and CDR2 (germline): LNHDA, SQIVND (reference sequence). CDR3 amino acids: CASSFRDRGSQHF. CDR3 nucleotides: TGTGCCAGTAGCTTCCGGGACAGGGGGTCCCAGCATTTT.

The genes are TRBV28 and TRBJ2-5; 9 bases are shared with TRBD2. The CDR3 totals 16 residues. Per the germline V gene, CDR1 is MDHEN and CDR2 is SYDVKM. V lost 10 bases to trimming and J lost 5 bases; unmatched junction nucleotides: 17. The CDR3 loop reads CAIESGSSGMRETQYF. CDR3 bases: TGTGCCATCGAGAGCGGGTCTAGCGGGATGAGGGAGACCCAGTACTTC.

The J gene is TRBJ1-5, the V gene TRBV9; tentative D call: TRBD1 (6 bases). The germline gives CDR1 SGDLS, CDR2 YYNGEE. The CDR3 has 15 amino acids. Trimming took 4 bases from V and 7 from J, leaving 18 bases between them. CDR3 loop: CASSPTGSAWQPQHF. CDR3 nucleotides: TGTGCCAGCAGCCCGACAGGATCAGCGTGGCAGCCCCAGCATTTT.

The rearrangement links TRBV4-3 to TRBJ1-2, with no clear D. This CDR3 spans 16 amino acids. V shed 0 bases and J shed 4 bases, with 15 bases lying between them. From germline, CDR1 is LGHNA and CDR2 YSLEER. Here the CDR3 DNA reads TGCGCCAGCAGCCAAGAAGCCGCGAGCAATAGCTATGGCTACACCTTC. Amino acid sequence: CASSQEAASNSYGYTF.

V gene TRBV30 combines with J gene TRBJ2-7; TRBD2 agrees at 12 bases. Germline loops: CDR1 GTSNPN, CDR2 SVGIG (reference sequence). The V gene end was trimmed by 3 bases and the J gene end by 6 bases; junction bases not matched to a gene: 6. The CDR3 consists of 14 residues. The CDR3 region has the DNA TGTGCCTGGAGAGAACTAGCGGGAGGTTTCGAGCAGTACTTC. Translation gives CAWRELAGGFEQYF.

This clone was counted a few times. The chain links TRBV7-2 to TRBJ2-6; the D gene is possibly TRBD1 (5 bases). Germline V gene lookup returns CDR1 SGHTA and CDR2 FQGNSA. CDR3 length: 15 residues. V lost 2 bases and J 4 bases, leaving 9 bases between the germline ends. This CDR3 is CASSLQGTGANVLTF. CDR3 in DNA: TGTGCCAGCAGCTTACAGGGTACCGGGGCCAACGTCCTGACTTTC.

V gene TRBV28 combines with J gene TRBJ2-7; tentatively, D is TRBD2 (6 bases). The CDR3 length is 14 residues. Looked up from germline, CDR1 is MDHEN and CDR2 is SYDVKM. The germline V and J ends were trimmed by 5 bases and 8 bases, with 19 bases remaining between them. The CDR3 sequence is CASSPPSGDLKQYF. The CDR3 coding sequence is TGTGCCAGCAGTCCGCCGTCGGGGGATCTAAAGCAGTACTTC.

The V gene is TRBV28, the J gene TRBJ2-1; 9 nucleotides align to TRBD2. There are 21 residues in the CDR3. Germline CDR1 and CDR2: MDHEN and SYDVKM. The trim removed 5 bases at V and 2 bases at J, leaving 22 bases unmatched. The CDR3 spells CASSPINGVAGAGKPYNEQFF. The CDR3 DNA reads as TGTGCCAGCAGTCCGATTAACGGGGTAGCGGGAGCCGGAAAGCCCTACAATGAGCAGTTCTTC.